This TCR beta chain was identified in a study of shared clonotypes between healthy human individuals. Study-level points and caveats: Only blood underwent sampling, and tissue repertoires likely differ. An effect of sequencing depth on clonotype sharing among donors was expected.

Several immunoSEQ plates held equal portions of the genomic DNA taken from each subset. TCRdb's table, derived via immunoSEQ multiplex PCR, lists solely in-frame clones and lacks some. This sample yields 2 million to 2.5 million clones, of which approximately 95% are seen a single time; 0.39% belongs to the top ten. Of note for this clone: Antigen: not known. Other DNA sequences from this sample encode an identical CDR3 as well.

The CDR3 sequence is 12 residues long. CDR1 is SNHLY, CDR2 FYNNEI, per germline. Trimming took off 6 bases at V and 4 bases at J, with 7 bases between the two ends. The source material was naive CD4+ T cells from PBMCs. Subset defined: CD45RA+ positively selected. This receptor was taken from a man between 18 and 35 years old in good health. Some clones in this sample may be carry-over from other donors' samples. J is TRBJ1-3 and V is TRBV2, with D uncertain. In nucleotides, the CDR3 is TGTGCCAGCAGCGACCGAGGAAACACCATATATTTT. Protein sequence: CASSDRGNTIYF.